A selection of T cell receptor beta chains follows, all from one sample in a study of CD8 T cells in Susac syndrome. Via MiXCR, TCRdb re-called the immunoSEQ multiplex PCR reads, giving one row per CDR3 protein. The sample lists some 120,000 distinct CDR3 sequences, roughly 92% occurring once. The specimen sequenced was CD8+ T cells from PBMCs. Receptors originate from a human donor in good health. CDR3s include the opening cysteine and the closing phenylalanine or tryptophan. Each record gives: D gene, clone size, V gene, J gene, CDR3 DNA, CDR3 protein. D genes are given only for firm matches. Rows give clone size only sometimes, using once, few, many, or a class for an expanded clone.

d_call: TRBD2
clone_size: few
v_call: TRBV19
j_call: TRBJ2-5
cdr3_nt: TGTGCCAGTAGGGCCGGGACTACGAACCAAGAGACCCAGTACTTC
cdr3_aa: CASRAGTTNQETQYF

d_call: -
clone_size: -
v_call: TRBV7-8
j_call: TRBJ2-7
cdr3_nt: TGTGCCAGCAGCTTAGCGGGAATTGTCTACGAGCAGTACTTC
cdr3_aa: CASSLAGIVYEQYF

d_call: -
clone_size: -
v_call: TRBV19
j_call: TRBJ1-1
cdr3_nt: TGTGCCAGTAGTATAGTCGCAGGCGGGGGCACTGAAGCTTTCTTT
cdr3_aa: CASSIVAGGGTEAFF

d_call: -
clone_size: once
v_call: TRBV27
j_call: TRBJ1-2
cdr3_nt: TGTGCCAGCAGTCCCGGGACATCGGGGAAAGGCTACACCTTC
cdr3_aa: CASSPGTSGKGYTF

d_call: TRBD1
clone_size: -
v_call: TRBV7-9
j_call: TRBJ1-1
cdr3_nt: TGTGCCAGCAGCACGACAGGGATGAACACTGAAGCTTTCTTT
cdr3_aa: CASSTTGMNTEAFF

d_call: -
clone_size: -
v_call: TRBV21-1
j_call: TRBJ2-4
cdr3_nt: TGTGCCAGCAGCAAAGCGCTTTCGGCACACCTAGCCAAAAACATTCAGTACTTC
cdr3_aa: CASSKALSAHLAKNIQYF

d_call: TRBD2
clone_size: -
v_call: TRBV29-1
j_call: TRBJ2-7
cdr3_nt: TGCAGCGCCTCTAGCGGGAGCTCCTACGAGCAGTACTTC
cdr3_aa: CSASSGSSYEQYF

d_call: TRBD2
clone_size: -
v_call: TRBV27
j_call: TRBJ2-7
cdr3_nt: TGTGCCAGCAGGAACGCAGCGGGGGCCACCTACGAGCAGTACTTC
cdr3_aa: CASRNAAGATYEQYF

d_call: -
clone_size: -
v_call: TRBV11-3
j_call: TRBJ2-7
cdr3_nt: TGTGCCAGCAGCTTCGCTACCGGGACGGGAACCTACGAGCAGTACTTC
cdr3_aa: CASSFATGTGTYEQYF

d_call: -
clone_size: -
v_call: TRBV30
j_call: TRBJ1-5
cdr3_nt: TGTGCCTGGGACCCGGGGACGGGCAATCAGCCCCAGCATTTT
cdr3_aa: CAWDPGTGNQPQHF

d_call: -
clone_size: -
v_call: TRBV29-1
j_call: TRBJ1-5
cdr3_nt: TGCAGCGTTCTAACAGGGACGGGCAATCAGCCCCAGCATTTT
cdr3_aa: CSVLTGTGNQPQHF

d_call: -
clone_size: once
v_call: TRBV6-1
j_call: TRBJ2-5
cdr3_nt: TGTGCCAGCAGTGAAGCCCCTCTTAGGGGCCTTGAGACCCAGTACTTC
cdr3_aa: CASSEAPLRGLETQYF

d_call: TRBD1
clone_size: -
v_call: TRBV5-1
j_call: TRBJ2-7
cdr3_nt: TGCGCCAGCAGCTTACAGGGGGAAGGCTCCTACGAGCAGTACTTC
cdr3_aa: CASSLQGEGSYEQYF

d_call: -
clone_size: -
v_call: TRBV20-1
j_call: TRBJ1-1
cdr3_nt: TGCAGTGCCTCCGACGGTGGGGGGGACACTGAAGCTTTCTTT
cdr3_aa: CSASDGGGDTEAFF

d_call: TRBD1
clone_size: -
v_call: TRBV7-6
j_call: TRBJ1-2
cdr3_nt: TGTGCCAGCAGCTCTCTAGACAGGGGGGGTCCGGACTATGGCTACACCTTC
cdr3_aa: CASSSLDRGGPDYGYTF

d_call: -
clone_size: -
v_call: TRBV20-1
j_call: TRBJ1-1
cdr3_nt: TGCAGTGCTTGGGGACAAGTCATGAACACTGAAGCTTTCTTT
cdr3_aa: CSAWGQVMNTEAFF

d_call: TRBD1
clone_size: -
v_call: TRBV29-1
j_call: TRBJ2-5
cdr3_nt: TGCAGCGTCGACCCTCAAAAGGGGGCCGTAGAGACCCAGTACTTC
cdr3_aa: CSVDPQKGAVETQYF

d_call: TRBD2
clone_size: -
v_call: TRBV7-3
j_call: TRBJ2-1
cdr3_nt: TGTGCCAGCAGCTTAACGCCCCGTAGCGGGGGCTCCTACAATGAGCAGTTCTTC
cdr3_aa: CASSLTPRSGGSYNEQFF

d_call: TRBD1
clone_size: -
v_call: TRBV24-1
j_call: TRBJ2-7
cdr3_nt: TGTGCCACCAGTGATCCGACAGGGGAGCAGTACTTC
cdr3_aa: CATSDPTGEQYF

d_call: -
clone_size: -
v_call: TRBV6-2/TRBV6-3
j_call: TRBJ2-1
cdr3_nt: TGTGCCAGCAGTGGCGACGGCGATGAGCAGTTCTTC
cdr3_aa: CASSGDGDEQFF

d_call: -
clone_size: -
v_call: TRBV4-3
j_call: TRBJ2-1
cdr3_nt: TGCGCCAGCAGCCAAGATGGAAACGGATACAATGAGCAGTTCTTC
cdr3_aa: CASSQDGNGYNEQFF

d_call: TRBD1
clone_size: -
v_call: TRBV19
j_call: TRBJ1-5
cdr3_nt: TGTGCCAGTAGTATGACAGGGGTAAATCAGCCCCAGCATTTT
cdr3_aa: CASSMTGVNQPQHF